This TCR beta chain came from a study of blood T cell repertoires in COVID-19. Trimming pared 11 bases from V and 0 bases from J, leaving 17 bases between. The CDR3 has 15 amino acids. Germline loops: CDR1 LNHDA, CDR2 SQIVND (reference sequence). Clones were read by immunoSEQ multiplex PCR, and TCRdb kept only the in-frame ones, dropping some. The sample includes about 210,000 clones, approximately 80% of them seen just once. The sample comprised peripheral blood. This chain connects TRBV19 to TRBJ1-5; unclear D gene. The clonotype comes from a woman aged 80 or over with COVID-19, enrolled during active disease. DNA of the CDR3: TGTGCCTCACAAAGCGGGGTCGTTAGCAATCAGCCCCAGCATTTT. It yields the protein CASQSGVVSNQPQHF.